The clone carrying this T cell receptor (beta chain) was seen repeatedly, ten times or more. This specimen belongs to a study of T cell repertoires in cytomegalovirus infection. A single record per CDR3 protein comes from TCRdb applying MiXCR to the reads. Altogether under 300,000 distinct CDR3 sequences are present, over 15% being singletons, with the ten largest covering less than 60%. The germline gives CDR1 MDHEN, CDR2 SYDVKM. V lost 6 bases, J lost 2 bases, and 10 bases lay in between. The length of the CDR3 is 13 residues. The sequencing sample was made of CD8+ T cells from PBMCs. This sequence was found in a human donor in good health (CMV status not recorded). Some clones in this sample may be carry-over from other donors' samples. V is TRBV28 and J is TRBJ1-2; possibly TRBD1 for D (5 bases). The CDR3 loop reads CASRGDGNYGYTF. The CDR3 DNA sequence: TGTGCCAGCAGGGGGGACGGAAACTATGGCTACACCTTC.